This T cell receptor beta chain is from a study of T cell clonotyping in hematopoietic cell transplantation. This CDR3 has 11 residues. V dropped 5 bases and J dropped 4 bases, with 5 bases sitting between them. Germline V gene lookup returns CDR1 LGHNA and CDR2 YSLEER. Blood collection times were about day -28 and days 30, 100, 180 posttransplant. Repertoires were generated with immunoSEQ multiplex PCR, while TCRdb's copy carries only in-frame clones and drops some. The table shows roughly 5,000 clones, with approximately 91% occurring only once. V usage is TRBV4-3 and J usage is TRBJ1-2, with unresolved D. Here the sequenced sample was peripheral blood mononuclear cells, taken 100 days after allogeneic stem cell transplant. This sequence originates from a female patient aged 50-60 years who had an allogeneic stem cell transplant from a related donor, so the T cells may come from the graft donor. Some clones in this sample may be carry-over from other donors' samples. CDR3 coding DNA: TGCGCCAGCAGCAAGGGCTATGGCTACACCTTC. This codes for CASSKGYGYTF.